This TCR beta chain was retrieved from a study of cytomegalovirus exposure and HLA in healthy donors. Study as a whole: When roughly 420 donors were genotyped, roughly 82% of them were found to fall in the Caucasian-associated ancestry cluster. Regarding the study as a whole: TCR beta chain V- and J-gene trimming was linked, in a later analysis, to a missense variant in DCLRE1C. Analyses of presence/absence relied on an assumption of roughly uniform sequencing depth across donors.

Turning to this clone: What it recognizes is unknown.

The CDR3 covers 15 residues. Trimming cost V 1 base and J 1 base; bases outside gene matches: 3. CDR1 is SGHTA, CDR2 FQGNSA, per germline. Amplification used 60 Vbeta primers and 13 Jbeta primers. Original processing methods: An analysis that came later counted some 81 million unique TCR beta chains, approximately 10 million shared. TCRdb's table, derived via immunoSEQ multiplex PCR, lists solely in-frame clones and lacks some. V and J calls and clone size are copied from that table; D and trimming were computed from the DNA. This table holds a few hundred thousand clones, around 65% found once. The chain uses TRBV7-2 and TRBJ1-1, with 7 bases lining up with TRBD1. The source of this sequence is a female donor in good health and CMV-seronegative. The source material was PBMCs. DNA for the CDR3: TGTGCCAGCAGCTTAGAGGGACAGCCGAACACTGAAGCTTTCTTT. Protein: CASSLEGQPNTEAFF.